The sequence of this T cell receptor (beta chain) was determined in a study of technical replicates of blood from a few donors. Using immunoSEQ multiplex PCR, the repertoire was profiled, and TCRdb retains in-frame clones only, with some absent. This sample yields roughly 61,000 clones, of which around 97% are seen a single time; approximately 0.18% belongs to the top ten. The V and J ends lost 2 bases and 6 bases respectively, with 23 bases between them. This CDR3 is 17 amino acids long. The germline V gene has CDR1 SGDLS and CDR2 YYNGEE. The clonotype comes from a human donor in good health. Sequenced sample: T cells isolated from PBMCs. The rearrangement links TRBV9 to TRBJ1-2; D may be TRBD1 (6 bases). The CDR3 bases are TGTGCCAGCAGCGTCGCCCTCCCGGGGGGGCACCGCGATGGCTACACCTTC. Translation gives CASSVALPGGHRDGYTF.